A few counts support the clone carrying this TCR beta chain. This sample was taken from a study of cytomegalovirus exposure and HLA in healthy donors. The PCR had 60 Vbeta and 13 Jbeta primers. Sequencing was performed with immunoSEQ multiplex PCR; in TCRdb, only in-frame clones are kept and a portion is missing. The table shows roughly 200,000 clones, with roughly an eighth occurring only once. This receptor was obtained from a man between 50 and 59 years old in good health and CMV-seropositive. The source material was PBMCs.

The DNA of the CDR3 is TGTGCCACCAGCAGAGACAGGGGGCCAGGAAACACCATATATTTT. Its protein is CATSRDRGPGNTIYF. This chain connects TRBV15 to TRBJ1-3, with TRBD1 matching 8 bases. Germline V gene lookup returns CDR1 LNHNV and CDR2 YYDKDF (reference sequence). This CDR3 comprises 15 residues. The J segment lost 4 bases and the V segment lost 0 bases, leaving 2 bases of the junction unmatched.